Here is one TCR beta chain with its context. Germline CDR1 MDHEN, CDR2 SYDVKM. The CDR3 extends over 21 amino acids. V lost 3 bases to trimming and J lost 2 bases; unmatched junction nucleotides: 24. Amplification targeted TCR beta CDR3 regions from RNA transcripts. The HTBI set primed first-round TCR CDR3 RT-PCR. One entry per CDR3 protein, called by TCRdb with MiXCR from the multiplex PCR reads. The sample has some 350,000 distinct CDR3 sequences; about a sixth are singletons. The record originates from a study of T cells in Graves' hyperthyroidism and ophthalmopathy. Study summary: Any treatment followed the collection of peripheral blood at initial diagnosis.

This TCR was sampled from a woman aged 18-35 years with Graves' hyperthyroidism that later progressed to Graves' ophthalmopathy. Sequenced sample: blood. The chain couples TRBV28 to TRBJ2-7; 8 positions agree with TRBD1. Written as DNA, the CDR3 is TGTGCCAGCAGTTTGCCCCCGGACAGGGTAAGGTCAGAAAGGGCTACCTACGAGCAGTACTTC. Translated: CASSLPPDRVRSERATYEQYF.